This TCR beta chain was found in a study of cytotoxic CD8 clonotypes in ibrutinib-treated CLL. Overall study context: After median approximately 70 months, around 15 stayed in remission, about 12 progressed; responses approximately 24 partial, 2 complete. Patients gave response samples after a median approximately eleven months of treatment, range 6 to 36.

After removal of 2 bases from V and 3 bases from J, the junction contained 3 bases not matched to a gene. The CDR3 extends over 14 amino acids. The germline CDR1 and CDR2 sequences are MNHEY and SVGAGI. Findings and caveats of the study: Baseline values of clonality outstripped age-matched healthy donors and followed circulating CD8+ T-cell counts.

As regards this clone: Its antigen is unidentified.

Targeted sequencing depth ranged from 1 in 200,000 to 1 in 1 million T cells. Sequencing was performed with immunoSEQ multiplex PCR; in TCRdb, only in-frame clones are kept and a portion is missing. The profile shows approximately 210,000 clones, around 72% of them singletons. The chain employs TRBV6-5 and TRBJ2-5, with 7 bases that match TRBD1. The sample in question was PBMCs, obtained after 24 months of ibrutinib treatment. This receptor was taken from a human donor with chronic lymphocytic leukemia. The CDR3 reads CASSYGQDKETQYF. The CDR3 DNA follows: TGTGCCAGCAGTTACGGACAGGACAAAGAGACCCAGTACTTC.